The T cell receptor (beta chain) described here comes from a study of T cell repertoires in cytomegalovirus infection. Across the study: Indicated by public TCR beta signatures were CMV infection and matching HLA type.

One entry per CDR3 protein, called by TCRdb with MiXCR from the reads. In the table there are 90,000 to 120,000 distinct CDR3 sequences, more than 20% of which are singletons. Whole-study results and caveats: It was HLA-C-restricted CMV-specific TCR beta clonotypes that dominated the response ex vivo. Summed frequency of shared TCR beta families picked out CMV carriers who also had the relevant HLA.

This CDR3 comprises 15 residues. Trimming stripped 5 bases from V and 2 bases from J, with 12 bases between. CDR1 is SEHNR, CDR2 FQNEAQ, per germline (reference sequence). A remark on this clonotype: As yet, its antigen is unknown.

The receptor's source is a human donor in good health (CMV status not recorded). Some clones in this sample may be carry-over from other donors' samples. The sequencing sample was made of CD8+ T cells from PBMCs. This chain connects TRBV7-9 to TRBJ1-4, with D perhaps matching TRBD1 (5 bases). The CDR3 spells CASSLLGDTNEKLFF. CDR3 in DNA: TGTGCCAGCAGCCTCTTAGGGGATACTAATGAAAAACTGTTTTTT.